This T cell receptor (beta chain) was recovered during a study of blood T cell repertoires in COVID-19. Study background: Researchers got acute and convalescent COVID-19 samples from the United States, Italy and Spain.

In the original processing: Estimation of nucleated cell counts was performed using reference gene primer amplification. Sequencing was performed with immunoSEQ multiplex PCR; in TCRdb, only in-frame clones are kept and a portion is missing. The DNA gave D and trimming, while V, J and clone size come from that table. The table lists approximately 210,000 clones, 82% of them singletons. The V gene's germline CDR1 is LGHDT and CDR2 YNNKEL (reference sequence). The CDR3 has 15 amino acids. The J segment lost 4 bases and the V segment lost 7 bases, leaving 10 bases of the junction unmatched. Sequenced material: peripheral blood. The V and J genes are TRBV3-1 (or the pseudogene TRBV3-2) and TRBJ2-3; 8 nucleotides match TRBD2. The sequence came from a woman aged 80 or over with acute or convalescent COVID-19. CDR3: CASTRSGLAADTQYF. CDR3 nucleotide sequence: TGTGCCAGCACCCGGAGTGGACTAGCAGCAGATACGCAGTATTTT.